The sequence of this T cell receptor beta chain was determined in a study of blood T cell repertoires in COVID-19. Study overall: Researchers got acute and convalescent COVID-19 samples from the United States, Italy and Spain. PBMCs, B-cell-depleted T cells, or T cells were the source of the cDNA or gDNA that made up the material.

The authors' processing: For nucleated cells, counts were estimated from reference gene primer amplification. Some clones are missing from TCRdb's copy, which holds only in-frame ones; the method was immunoSEQ multiplex PCR. The V and J calls and clone size come from that table; D and trimming were worked out from the DNA. Of about 200,000 clones listed, over 75% are singletons. The V gene's germline CDR1 is LGHNA and CDR2 YSLEER. With 5 bases removed from V and 4 bases from J, the gap between germline ends came to 17 bases. The CDR3 runs 15 residues. This sequence was found in a human donor in a cohort sampled during active COVID-19. V and J are TRBV4-3 and TRBJ1-2; D is unclear. The sequenced material came from peripheral blood. The CDR3 DNA reads TGCGCCAGCAGCTCATCCAACCAACTGATCTATGGCTACACCTTC. Amino acids: CASSSSNQLIYGYTF.